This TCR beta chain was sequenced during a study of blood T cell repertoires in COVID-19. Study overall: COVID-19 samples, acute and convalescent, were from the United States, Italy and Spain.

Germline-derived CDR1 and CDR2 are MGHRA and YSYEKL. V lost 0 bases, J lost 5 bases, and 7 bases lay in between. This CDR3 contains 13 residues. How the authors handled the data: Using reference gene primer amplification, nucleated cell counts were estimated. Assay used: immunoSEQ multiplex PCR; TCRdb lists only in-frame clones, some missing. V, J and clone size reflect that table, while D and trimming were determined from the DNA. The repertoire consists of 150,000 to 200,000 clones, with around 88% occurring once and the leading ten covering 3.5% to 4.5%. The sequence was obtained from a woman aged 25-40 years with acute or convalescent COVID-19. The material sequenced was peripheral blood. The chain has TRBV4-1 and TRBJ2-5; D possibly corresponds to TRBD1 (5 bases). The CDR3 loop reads CASSQEGAETQYF. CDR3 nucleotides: TGCGCCAGCAGCCAAGAAGGGGCCGAGACCCAGTACTTC.